These 15 T cell receptor beta chains were sequenced from one sample in a study of blood T cell repertoires in COVID-19. Assay: immunoSEQ multiplex PCR; the TCRdb copy retains only in-frame clones and omits some. Of around 200,000 clones listed, around 87% are singletons. Sequenced sample: peripheral blood. These receptors were collected from a man in his forties with active or convalescent COVID-19.

CDR3 nucleotides: TGTGCCAGCAGCACCTATAACACCGGGGAGCTGTTTTTT. Translating it yields CASSTYNTGELFF. The rearrangement links TRBV9 to TRBJ2-2; D is undetermined. The CDR3 covers 13 residues. The V end was cut by 4 bases, the J end by 2 bases, with 6 bases between. CDR1 and CDR2 from the germline V gene are SGDLS and YYNGEE.

V is TRBV6-4 and J is TRBJ1-1, with D perhaps TRBD1 (5 bases). The V end was cut by 8 bases, the J end by 4 bases, with 14 bases between. Germline assignment: CDR1 MRHNA and CDR2 SNTAGT. The CDR3 has 13 amino acids. Here the CDR3 reads CASVPLQGTEAFF. In nucleotides, the CDR3 is TGTGCCAGCGTCCCTCTCCAGGGCACTGAAGCTTTCTTT.

V usage is TRBV6-2 or TRBV6-3 and J usage is TRBJ1-5; D is unclear. Trimming removed 2 bases from V and 4 bases from J, with 12 bases in between. The CDR3 covers 15 residues. The V gene's germline CDR1 is MNHEY and CDR2 SVGEGT. The CDR3 nucleotides are TGTGCCAGCAGTTACGAGACGGAGTTTAATCAGCCCCAGCATTTT. Protein: CASSYETEFNQPQHF.

The chain employs TRBV11-2 and TRBJ1-1; D is unclear. Trimming pared 5 bases from V and 0 bases from J, leaving 4 bases between. CDR1 is SGHAT, CDR2 FQNNGV, per germline. This CDR3 has 12 residues. The CDR3 loop is CASSTLNTEAFF. The CDR3 DNA reads TGTGCCAGCAGCACTTTGAACACTGAAGCTTTCTTT. Supplemented by reference TRBV11-2 and TRBJ1-1, the full variable domain reads EAGVAQSPRYKIIEKRQSVAFWCNPISGHATLYWYQQILGQGPKLLIQFQNNGVVDDSQLPKDRFSAERLKGVDSTLKIQPAKLEDSAVYLCASSTLNTEAFFGQGTRLTVV.

V usage is TRBV9 and J usage is TRBJ2-1; no firm D call. The germline CDR1 and CDR2 sequences are SGDLS and YYNGEE. The CDR3 totals 16 residues. V lost 0 bases to trimming and J lost 2 bases, with 12 bases between them. The CDR3 sequence: CASSVEVGFTYNEQFF. CDR3 in DNA: TGTGCCAGCAGCGTAGAAGTCGGTTTCACCTACAATGAGCAGTTCTTC.

This chain uses TRBV2 with TRBJ1-4; maybe TRBD1 (5 bases). V gave up 3 bases and J gave up 0 bases, with 8 bases separating them. The germline CDR1 and CDR2 sequences are SNHLY and FYNNEI. This CDR3 has 15 amino acids. This CDR3 is CASSDRRATNEKLFF. The DNA for the CDR3 is TGTGCCAGCAGTGACCGCAGGGCAACTAATGAAAAACTGTTTTTT. Supplemented by reference TRBV2 and TRBJ1-4, the full variable domain reads EPEVTQTPSHQVTQMGQEVILRCVPISNHLYFYWYRQILGQKVEFLVSFYNNEISEKSEIFDDQFSVERPDGSNFTLKIRSTKLEDSAMYFCASSDRRATNEKLFFGSGTQLSVL.

The chain carries TRBV2 and TRBJ2-7; tentatively, D is TRBD1 (6 bases). The CDR3 is 13 amino acids. Germline V gives CDR1 SNHLY, CDR2 FYNNEI. Trimming took off 3 bases at V and 1 base at J, with 7 bases between the two ends. The CDR3, as DNA: TGTGCCAGCAGTGAGGGGGCTTCCTACGAGCAGTACTTC. It encodes CASSEGASYEQYF.

The V gene is TRBV12-5, the J gene TRBJ2-7; TRBD2 aligns across 7 bases. CDR1 and CDR2 (germline): LGHNT, FRNRAP. J was trimmed by 5 bases and V by 7 bases; bases with no gene match: 14. CDR3 length: 15 residues. This CDR3 reads CASANPWEGVNEQYF. The CDR3, as DNA: TGTGCTAGTGCTAACCCCTGGGAGGGAGTTAACGAGCAGTACTTC. Supplemented by reference TRBV12-5 and TRBJ2-7, the full variable domain reads DARVTQTPRHKVTEMGQEVTMRCQPILGHNTVFWYRQTMMQGLELLAYFRNRAPLDDSGMPKDRFSAEMPDATLATLKIQPSEPRDSAVYFCASANPWEGVNEQYFGPGTRLTVT.

This clone showed up just once. The V gene is TRBV6-2 or TRBV6-3, the J gene TRBJ1-3; unclear D gene. This CDR3 comprises 16 residues. Deletions cut 2 bases from V and 0 bases from J, with 11 bases between. Germline V lookup: CDR1 MNHEY, CDR2 SVGEGT. CDR3: CASSYGPSHSGNTIYF. Here the CDR3 DNA reads TGTGCCAGCAGTTACGGGCCGTCACACTCTGGAAACACCATATATTTT.

The chain uses TRBV6-5 and TRBJ1-2; 12 bases match TRBD1. CDR3 length: 14 residues. Germline V gene lookup returns CDR1 MNHEY and CDR2 SVGAGI. Trimming removed 6 bases from V and 4 bases from J; junction bases left unmatched: 3. In DNA form, the CDR3 reads TGTGCCAGCAGGGGACAGGGGGCATTCTATGGCTACACCTTC. It translates to CASRGQGAFYGYTF.

The chain carries TRBV19 and TRBJ2-7; D might be TRBD2 (6 bases). The CDR3 extends over 16 amino acids. The V gene's germline CDR1 is LNHDA and CDR2 SQIVND (reference sequence). Trimming removed 3 bases at V and 1 base at J, with 16 bases between. CDR3 coding DNA: TGTGCCAGTAGTATTATTTTGGAGGGGAATTCCTACGAGCAGTACTTC. Amino acid sequence: CASSIILEGNSYEQYF.

This rearrangement joins TRBV11-3 to TRBJ1-1; 9 nucleotides line up with TRBD1. The V and J ends lost 6 bases and 6 bases, in that order; junction bases with no gene match: 5. The CDR3 runs 13 residues. The V gene's germline CDR1 is SGHNT and CDR2 YENEEA. The CDR3 region is CASSSRQGAEAFF. The CDR3 DNA reads as TGTGCCAGCAGTTCACGACAGGGGGCTGAAGCTTTCTTT.

This chain connects TRBV7-2 to TRBJ1-2, with 10 bases matching TRBD1. The CDR3 runs to 13 residues. Germline lookup yields CDR1 SGHTA and CDR2 FQGNSA. The V and J ends lost 5 bases and 4 bases, in that order; junction bases with no gene match: 1. As DNA, the CDR3 is TGTGCCAGCAGCCGGGACAGGGGCTATGGCTACACCTTC. It is translated as CASSRDRGYGYTF.

V is TRBV7-8 and J is TRBJ2-7, with D perhaps TRBD1 (5 bases). Germline CDR1 and CDR2: SGHVS and FQNEAQ. CDR3 size: 14 residues. Trimming removed 0 bases from V and 4 bases from J, with 10 bases in between. CDR3 amino acids: CASSLAGQGYEQYF. CDR3 DNA sequence: TGTGCCAGCAGCTTAGCGGGGCAGGGTTACGAGCAGTACTTC. Based on the CDR3 plus reference TRBV7-8 and TRBJ2-7, the full variable domain is GAGVSQSPRYKVAKRGQDVALRCDPISGHVSLFWYQQALGQGPEFLTYFQNEAQLDKSGLPSDRFFAERPEGSVSTLKIQRTQQEDSAVYLCASSLAGQGYEQYFGPGTRLTVT.

The gene calls are TRBV19 and TRBJ2-1; 11 nucleotides agree with TRBD2. V lost 5 bases and J lost 4; bases outside the gene matches: 7. Germline V gene sequence: CDR1 LNHDA, CDR2 SQIVND (reference sequence). This CDR3 contains 16 residues. In nucleotides, the CDR3 is TGTGCCAGTAGTTTCCCTGCTAGCGGGGGGTACAATGAGCAGTTCTTC. The encoded protein is CASSFPASGGYNEQFF. The full variable domain, rest sourced from reference TRBV19 and TRBJ2-1, is DGGITQSPKYLFRKEGQNVTLSCEQNLNHDAMYWYRQDPGQGLRLIYYSQIVNDFQKGDIAEGYSVSREKKESFPLTVTSAQKNPTAFYLCASSFPASGGYNEQFFGPGTRLTVL.